Listed below are T cell receptor beta chains from one sample, sequenced in a study of blood T cell repertoires in COVID-19. Measured with immunoSEQ multiplex PCR; TCRdb has only the in-frame clones, and not every one. The table shows roughly 260,000 clones, with 80% to 90% occurring only once. Sequenced sample: peripheral blood. These receptors were collected from a woman aged 45 to 65 with acute or convalescent COVID-19. Each CDR3 is given with its conserved first and last residue. The D gene is left open where the match is weak. Rows give clone size only sometimes, using once, few, many, or a class for an expanded clone.

>.|TRBV27|TRBJ2-1|TRBD1
TGTGCCAGCAGTCCCGGGACAGGAGGTTACAATGAGCAGTTCTTC
CASSPGTGGYNEQFF
>.|TRBV28|TRBJ1-2|.
TGTGCCAGCAGCGCCGGGGGAATTGGGAGTTTCTATGGCTACACCTTC
CASSAGGIGSFYGYTF
>.|TRBV28|TRBJ2-7|.
TGTGCCAGCAGGCACAGTTCCTACGAGCAGTACTTC
CASRHSSYEQYF
>.|TRBV24-1|TRBJ2-1|TRBD1
TGTGCCACCAGTGAGAGGGGGCGTTTATCGTTCGATGAGCAGTTCTTC
CATSERGRLSFDEQFF
>.|TRBV14|TRBJ2-7|TRBD2
TGTGCCAGCAGCCAAGATTGGAATAGCGGGAGGGCCCACGAGCAGTACTTC
CASSQDWNSGRAHEQYF
>.|TRBV18|TRBJ2-3|TRBD2
TGTGCCAGCTCATCAGGACTAGCGGGAGCTTCTGGCACAGATACGCAGTATTTT
CASSSGLAGASGTDTQYF
>.|TRBV29-1|TRBJ2-2|TRBD1
TGCAGCGTGGGGACAGGGTACACCGGGGAGCTGTTTTTT
CSVGTGYTGELFF
>.|TRBV18|TRBJ2-2|.
TGTGCCAGCTCACCGGGGGCGGGAGAATCCGGGGAGCTGTTTTTT
CASSPGAGESGELFF
>few|TRBV2|TRBJ1-4|TRBD1
TGTGCCAGCACAAGGACAGGGAAACTGTTTTTT
CASTRTGKLFF
>.|TRBV5-1|TRBJ1-3|.
TGCGCCAGCAGCTTGAACAGTCCCGACTCTGGAAACACCATATATTTT
CASSLNSPDSGNTIYF
>.|TRBV7-2|TRBJ2-7|TRBD2
TGTGCCAGCAACCCTAGCGGGAGCTCCTACGAGCAGTACTTC
CASNPSGSSYEQYF
>.|TRBV5-1|TRBJ2-3|TRBD2
TGCGCCAGCAGCTTGGACGGGAGGGCCGGGGATACGCAGTATTTT
CASSLDGRAGDTQYF
>.|TRBV10-3|TRBJ2-5|.
TGTGCCATCGGAGACAGGTTGGAGACCCAGTACTTC
CAIGDRLETQYF
>.|TRBV18|TRBJ2-1|TRBD1
TGTGCCAGCTCACCAGGAACAGGGGGCGCGAACGGTGAGCAGTTCTTC
CASSPGTGGANGEQFF
>.|TRBV6-2/TRBV6-3|TRBJ2-1|.
TGTGCCAGCAGTCGGGATAGCTACCTCAATGAGCAGTTCTTC
CASSRDSYLNEQFF
>.|TRBV28|TRBJ1-6|TRBD1
TGTGCCAGCAGTTTACAGGGGGACCATTCACCCCTCCACTTT
CASSLQGDHSPLHF
>.|TRBV7-9|TRBJ2-2|.
TGTGCCAGCAGCGCAGGGGTGGTCGGGGAGCTGTTTTTT
CASSAGVVGELFF
>few|TRBV28|TRBJ2-7|.
TGTGCCAGCAGTAAGACAGGATACGAGCAGTACTTC
CASSKTGYEQYF
>.|TRBV11-2|TRBJ2-7|.
TGTGCCAGCAAAAGGCCGGGGGGCCCTTCCTACGAGCAGTACTTC
CASKRPGGPSYEQYF
>.|TRBV2|TRBJ2-2|.
TGTGCCAGCAGGGGCGGACAATTGGCCGGGGAGCTGTTTTTT
CASRGGQLAGELFF
>.|TRBV2|TRBJ2-2|TRBD2
TGTGCCAGCAGCCCTAGCGGGAGAACCGGGGAGCTGTTTTTT
CASSPSGRTGELFF
>.|TRBV27|TRBJ2-7|.
TGTGCCAGCATCCCCCGCAGGGGAAACGAGCAGTACTTC
CASIPRRGNEQYF
>once|TRBV5-1|TRBJ2-5|TRBD1
TGCGCCAGCAGCTTGGAGACAACAGGGGGGACCCAGTACTTC
CASSLETTGGTQYF
>once|TRBV9|TRBJ2-3|TRBD2
TGTGCCAGCAGCCCGCTGGGCGGGAGCGCAGATACGCAGTATTTT
CASSPLGGSADTQYF
>few|TRBV2|TRBJ1-5|TRBD1
TGTGCCAGCAAGGAATCGACAGGGAACCATCAGCCCCAGCATTTT
CASKESTGNHQPQHF
>.|TRBV7-2|TRBJ2-3|TRBD1
TGTGCCAGCAGCTTACGGGGACAGAACGTAGATACGCAGTATTTT
CASSLRGQNVDTQYF
>.|TRBV7-2|TRBJ2-7|.
TGTGCCAGCAGACCCGGACTTTACAGCTCCTACGAGCAGTACTTC
CASRPGLYSSYEQYF
>.|TRBV4-2|TRBJ2-1|TRBD2
TGTGCCAGCAGCCAATTGAAAAGCGGGAGGGCCGCCGGAGGTATTGAGCAGTTCTTC
CASSQLKSGRAAGGIEQFF
>.|TRBV14|TRBJ1-1|TRBD1
TGTGCCAGCAGCCGAGGACAGGGATCCGCTTTCTTT
CASSRGQGSAFF
>.|TRBV5-5|TRBJ2-7|.
TGTGCCAGCAGCTCCGTGACAGGCACCTACGAGCAGTACTTC
CASSSVTGTYEQYF
>.|TRBV6-5|TRBJ2-1|TRBD2
TGTGCCAGCGGAAGCGGGAGATTGTACAATGAGCAGTTCTTC
CASGSGRLYNEQFF
>.|TRBV7-9|TRBJ2-3|TRBD1
TGTGCCAGCAGCGAGTACAGGGGGAAATTGACAGATACGCAGTATTTT
CASSEYRGKLTDTQYF
>.|TRBV29-1|TRBJ2-7|.
TGCAGCGTTAGCAGGTCCACCTACGAGCAGTACTTC
CSVSRSTYEQYF
>.|TRBV28|TRBJ2-7|TRBD2
TGTGCCAGCAGTCCACTAGCGGCTGCCTACGAGCAGTACTTC
CASSPLAAAYEQYF
>once|TRBV28|TRBJ2-1|TRBD2
TGTGCCAGCAGTTTAAGGGACTACAGCTCCTACAATGAGCAGTTCTTC
CASSLRDYSSYNEQFF
>.|TRBV28|TRBJ1-5|TRBD1
TGTGCCAGCAGTACCCCGGACAGGGAGGTTAGCAATCAGCCCCAGCATTTT
CASSTPDREVSNQPQHF
>.|TRBV2|TRBJ1-6|.
TGTGCCAGCAGCTGGTGGGCGCCTCCCCTCCACTTT
CASSWWAPPLHF
>few|TRBV2|TRBJ1-2|.
TGTGCCAGCAGTCTGTCGCGGACAGTAAACTATGGCTACACCTTC
CASSLSRTVNYGYTF
>.|TRBV27|TRBJ2-4|TRBD2
TGTGCCAGCAGTTTATGGGGCGGGAGTAGGGCCAAAAACATTCAGTACTTC
CASSLWGGSRAKNIQYF
>once|TRBV24-1|TRBJ2-3|TRBD2
TGTGCCACCAGCGAGCTAGCGGGACGCACAGATACGCAGTATTTT
CATSELAGRTDTQYF
>once|TRBV4-3|TRBJ2-1|TRBD2
TGCGCCAGCAGCCACCTAGCGGGGGACTACAATGAGCAGTTCTTC
CASSHLAGDYNEQFF
>.|TRBV28|TRBJ2-3|TRBD1
TGTGCCAGCAGTTCCCCAGGGGGTAACACAGATACGCAGTATTTT
CASSSPGGNTDTQYF
>.|TRBV5-5|TRBJ1-2|.
TGTGCCAGCAGCTTTAATAACTATGGCTACACCTTC
CASSFNNYGYTF
>.|TRBV29-1|TRBJ2-3|.
TGCAGCGTTGAAGATCTCCTGACTCTCCCAAGGGGTACGCAGTATTTT
CSVEDLLTLPRGTQYF
>.|TRBV7-3|TRBJ2-1|TRBD2
TGTGCCAGCAGCCGGGTAGCGGGATTCAGTGATGAGCAGTTCTTC
CASSRVAGFSDEQFF